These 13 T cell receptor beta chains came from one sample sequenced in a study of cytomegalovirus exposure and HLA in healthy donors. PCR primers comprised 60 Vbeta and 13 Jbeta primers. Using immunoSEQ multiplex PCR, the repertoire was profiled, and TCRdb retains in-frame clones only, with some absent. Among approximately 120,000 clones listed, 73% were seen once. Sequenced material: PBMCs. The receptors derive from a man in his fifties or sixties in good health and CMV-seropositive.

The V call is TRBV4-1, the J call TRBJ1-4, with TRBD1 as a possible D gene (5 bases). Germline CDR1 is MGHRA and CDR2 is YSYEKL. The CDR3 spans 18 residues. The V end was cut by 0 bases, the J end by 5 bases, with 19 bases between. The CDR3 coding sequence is TGCGCCAGCAGCCAAGATGTAGCGGCGGGACGGACAAATGAAAAACTGTTTTTT. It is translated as CASSQDVAAGRTNEKLFF.

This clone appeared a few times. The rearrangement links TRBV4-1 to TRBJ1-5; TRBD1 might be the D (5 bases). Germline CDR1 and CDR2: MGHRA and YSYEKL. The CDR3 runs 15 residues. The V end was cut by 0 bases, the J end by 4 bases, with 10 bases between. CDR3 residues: CASSQEGTLNQPQHF. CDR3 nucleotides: TGCGCCAGCAGCCAAGAAGGGACTCTTAATCAGCCCCAGCATTTT.

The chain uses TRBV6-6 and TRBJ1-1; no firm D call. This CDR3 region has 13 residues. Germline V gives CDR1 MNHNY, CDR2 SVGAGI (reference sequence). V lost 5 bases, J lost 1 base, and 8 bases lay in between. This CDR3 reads CASSPFRNTEAFF. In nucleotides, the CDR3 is TGTGCCAGCAGTCCCTTCAGGAACACTGAAGCTTTCTTT.

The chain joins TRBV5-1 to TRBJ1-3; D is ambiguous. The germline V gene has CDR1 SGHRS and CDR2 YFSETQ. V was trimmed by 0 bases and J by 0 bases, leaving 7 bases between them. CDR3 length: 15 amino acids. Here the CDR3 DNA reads TGCGCCAGCAGCTTGGCCTTGAGCTCTGGAAACACCATATATTTT. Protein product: CASSLALSSGNTIYF.

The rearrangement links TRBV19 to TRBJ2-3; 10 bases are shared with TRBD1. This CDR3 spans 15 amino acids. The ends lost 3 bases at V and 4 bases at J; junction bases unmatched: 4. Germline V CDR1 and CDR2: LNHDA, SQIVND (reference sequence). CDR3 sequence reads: CASSILGQGADTQYF. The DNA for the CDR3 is TGTGCCAGTAGTATCTTAGGACAGGGGGCAGATACGCAGTATTTT.

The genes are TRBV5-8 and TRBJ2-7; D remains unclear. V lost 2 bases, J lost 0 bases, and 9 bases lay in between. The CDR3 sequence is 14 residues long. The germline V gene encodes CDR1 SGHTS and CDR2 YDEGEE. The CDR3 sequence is CASSFGGYSYEQYF. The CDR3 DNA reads TGTGCCAGCAGCTTCGGCGGCTACTCCTACGAGCAGTACTTC.

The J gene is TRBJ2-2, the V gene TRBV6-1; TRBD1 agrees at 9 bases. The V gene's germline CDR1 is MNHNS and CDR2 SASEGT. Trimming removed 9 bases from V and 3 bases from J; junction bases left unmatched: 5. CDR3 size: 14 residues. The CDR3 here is CASPQGAHTGELFF. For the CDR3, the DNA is TGTGCCAGTCCACAGGGGGCGCACACCGGGGAGCTGTTTTTT.

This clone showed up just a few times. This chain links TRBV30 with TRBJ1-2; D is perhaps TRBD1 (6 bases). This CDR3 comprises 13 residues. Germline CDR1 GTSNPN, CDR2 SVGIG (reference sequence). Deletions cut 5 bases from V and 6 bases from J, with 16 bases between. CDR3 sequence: CAWSEGVLDGYTF. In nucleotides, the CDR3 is TGTGCCTGGTCCGAGGGGGTTTTGGATGGCTACACCTTC.

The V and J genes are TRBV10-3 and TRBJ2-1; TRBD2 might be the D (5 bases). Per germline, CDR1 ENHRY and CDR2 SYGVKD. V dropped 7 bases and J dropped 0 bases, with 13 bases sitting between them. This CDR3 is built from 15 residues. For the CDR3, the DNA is TGTGCCATCACCCCTCGGGGAGACTCCTACAATGAGCAGTTCTTC. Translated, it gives CAITPRGDSYNEQFF.

CDR3 DNA sequence: TGTGCCAGCAGCTTACAGGGTCCCTACGAGCAGTACTTC. Amino acid sequence: CASSLQGPYEQYF. The chain recombines TRBV5-5 with TRBJ2-7, with D maybe TRBD1 (6 bases). Trimming shortened V by 2 bases and J by 2 bases, and 8 bases separated the two germline ends. Germline-derived CDR1 and CDR2 are SGHKS and YYEKEE (reference sequence). The CDR3 loop spans 13 amino acids.

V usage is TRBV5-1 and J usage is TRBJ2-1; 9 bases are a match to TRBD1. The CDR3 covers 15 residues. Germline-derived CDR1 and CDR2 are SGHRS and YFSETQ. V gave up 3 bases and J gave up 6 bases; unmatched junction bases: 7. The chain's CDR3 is CASSWGDRVGNEQFF. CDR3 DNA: TGCGCCAGCAGCTGGGGGGACAGGGTCGGCAATGAGCAGTTCTTC. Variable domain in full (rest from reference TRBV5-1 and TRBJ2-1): KAGVTQTPRYLIKTRGQQVTLSCSPISGHRSVSWYQQTPGQGLQFLFEYFSETQRNKGNFPGRFSGRQFSNSRSEMNVSTLELGDSALYLCASSWGDRVGNEQFFGPGTRLTVL.

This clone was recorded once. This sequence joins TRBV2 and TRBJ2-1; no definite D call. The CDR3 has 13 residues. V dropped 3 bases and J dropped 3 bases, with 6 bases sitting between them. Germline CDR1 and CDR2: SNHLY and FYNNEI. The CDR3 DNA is TGTGCCAGCAGTGACAGACTCTACAATGAGCAGTTCTTC. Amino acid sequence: CASSDRLYNEQFF.

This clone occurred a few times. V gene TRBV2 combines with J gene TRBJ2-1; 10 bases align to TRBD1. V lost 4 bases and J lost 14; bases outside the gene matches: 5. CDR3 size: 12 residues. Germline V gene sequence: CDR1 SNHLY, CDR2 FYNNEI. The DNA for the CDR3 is TGTGCCAGCAGTGTGACAGGGGGCAGGGAGTTCTTC. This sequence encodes CASSVTGGREFF.